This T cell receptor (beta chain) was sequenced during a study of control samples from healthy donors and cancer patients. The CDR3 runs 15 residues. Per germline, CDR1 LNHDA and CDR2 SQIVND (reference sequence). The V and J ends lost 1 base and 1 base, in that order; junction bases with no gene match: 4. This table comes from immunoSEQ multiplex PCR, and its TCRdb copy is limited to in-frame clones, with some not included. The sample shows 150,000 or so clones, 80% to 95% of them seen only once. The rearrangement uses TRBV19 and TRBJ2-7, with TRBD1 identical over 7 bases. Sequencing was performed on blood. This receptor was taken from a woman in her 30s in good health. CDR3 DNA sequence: TGTGCCAGTAGTATAGGGACAGGCCATTCCTACGAGCAGTACTTC. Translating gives CASSIGTGHSYEQYF.